These T cell receptor beta chains were read from a single sample in a study of cytomegalovirus exposure and HLA in healthy donors. Sequencing was performed with immunoSEQ multiplex PCR; in TCRdb, only in-frame clones are kept and a portion is missing. The sample lists 130,000 to 150,000 clones, roughly four fifths occurring once. The specimen sequenced was PBMCs. The receptors stem from a woman in her twenties or thirties in good health and CMV-seronegative. The CDR3 runs from the conserved cysteine through the conserved F or W. Fields, in order: V gene, J gene, D gene, clone size, CDR3 DNA, CDR3 protein. A D gene is named only where the DNA matches it firmly. The listing skips clone size in some rows; elsewhere it reads once, few, many or a size class.

TRBV5-1,TRBJ2-3,-,-,TGCGCCAGCAGCATAGAACCGGGACTCTCAGATACGCAGTATTTT,CASSIEPGLSDTQYF
TRBV19,TRBJ1-6,-,-,TGTGCCAGTAGCCCAAGCCAGGGACTTAATTCACCCCTCCACTTT,CASSPSQGLNSPLHF
TRBV5-1,TRBJ1-1,TRBD1,-,TGCGCCAGCAGCGGGACAGTGAACACTGAAGCTTTCTTT,CASSGTVNTEAFF
TRBV28,TRBJ2-1,-,-,TGTGCCAGCAACCTCAGGGGCACTGAGCAGTTCTTC,CASNLRGTEQFF
TRBV18,TRBJ2-2,-,once,TGTGCCAGCTCACGCCAGGAGGGTATTTCGGCTGCCGGGGAGCTGTTTTTT,CASSRQEGISAAGELFF
TRBV9,TRBJ2-5,TRBD1,-,TGTGCCAGCAGCGTAGCCGGAAGGACAGGGGAGATGGCCCAGTACTTC,CASSVAGRTGEMAQYF
TRBV5-1,TRBJ2-2,TRBD1,-,TGCGCCAGCAGGAAGGGACAGGAGCACACCGGGGAGCTGTTTTTT,CASRKGQEHTGELFF
TRBV5-1,TRBJ1-4,TRBD1,-,TGCGCCAGCAGCTTGGCCGGGACAGGGGGAAATGAAAAACTGTTTTTT,CASSLAGTGGNEKLFF
TRBV19,TRBJ2-7,TRBD1,-,TGTGCCAGTAGTCCCTGGGGGACAGGGATATCGTGGGAGCAGTACTTC,CASSPWGTGISWEQYF
TRBV19,TRBJ1-1,-,-,TGTGCCAGTAGTATTTCGTCAGAGAACACTGAAGCTTTCTTT,CASSISSENTEAFF
TRBV5-6,TRBJ2-5,TRBD1,-,TGTGCCAGCAGCGGTACCGGGACAGGGGCCCTGCAGCAGTACTTC,CASSGTGTGALQQYF
TRBV28,TRBJ2-7,TRBD1,-,TGTGCCAGCACCCCAAGTGGGACAGGGGGAACCTACGAGCAGTACTTC,CASTPSGTGGTYEQYF
TRBV7-7,TRBJ2-1,TRBD2,few,TGTGCTAGCAGCTTAGTAGGGACTAGCGGGGGGGCGTCCTACAATGAGCAGTTCTTC,CASSLVGTSGGASYNEQFF
TRBV9,TRBJ1-2,TRBD1,-,TGTGCCAGCAGCGTGGGGACAGGGGGCCGGAAAGCTAACTATGGCTACACCTTC,CASSVGTGGRKANYGYTF
TRBV27,TRBJ2-3,-,-,TGTGCCAGCAGTTTAGGGTCGGGACCGGGAGTTGATACGCAGTATTTT,CASSLGSGPGVDTQYF
TRBV18,TRBJ1-5,-,-,TGTGCCAGCTCACCACAGGGGCTGGGAAGCAATCAGCCCCAGCATTTT,CASSPQGLGSNQPQHF
TRBV7-9,TRBJ2-1,TRBD2,-,TGTGCCAGCAGTTTCGGGGCGGGGGCCTACAATGAGCAGTTCTTC,CASSFGAGAYNEQFF
TRBV7-7,TRBJ2-5,-,-,TGTGCCAGCAGCTCGGGTCCTAAAGAGACCCAGTACTTC,CASSSGPKETQYF
TRBV2,TRBJ2-5,TRBD2,-,TGTGCCAGCCGGCTAGCGGGGGGGGATCGGACCCAGTACTTC,CASRLAGGDRTQYF
TRBV5-8,TRBJ1-2,-,-,TGTGCCAGCAGCTTGAGCTGGGCAGGCTACACCTTC,CASSLSWAGYTF
TRBV19,TRBJ1-5,TRBD1,-,TGTGCCACGATGGTCGGGACAGGGGGATATCAGCCCCAGCATTTT,CATMVGTGGYQPQHF
TRBV27,TRBJ2-1,-,-,TGTGCCAGCAGTTATCCAGGGGCCTACAATGAGCAGTTCTTC,CASSYPGAYNEQFF
TRBV11-2,TRBJ1-2,-,-,TGTGCCAGCAGCCCCGTTCGTGTGGGCTACACCTTC,CASSPVRVGYTF
TRBV7-8,TRBJ1-1,-,-,TGTGCCAGCAGCTTAGGTCATAGGGAGACTGAAGCTTTCTTT,CASSLGHRETEAFF
TRBV4-1,TRBJ1-2,-,-,TGCGCCAGCAGCCAAGATGAGGGTCGGGGCTACACCTTC,CASSQDEGRGYTF
TRBV7-3,TRBJ1-2,TRBD1,-,TGTGCCAGCAGCATCTGGGACAGTGAGAACTATGGCTACACCTTC,CASSIWDSENYGYTF
TRBV6-1,TRBJ2-7,TRBD1,-,TGTGCCAGCGCCGATCCCGGGACAGGGTCCTACGAGCAGTACTTC,CASADPGTGSYEQYF
TRBV29-1,TRBJ1-4,-,-,TGCAGCGTTGCCAGGGTCACTAATGAAAAACTGTTTTTT,CSVARVTNEKLFF
TRBV19,TRBJ2-6,TRBD2,-,TGTGCCAGTAGTACGGGACTACCCCGCTCTGGGGCCAACGTCCTGACTTTC,CASSTGLPRSGANVLTF
TRBV18,TRBJ2-7,TRBD1,-,TGTGCCAGCTCACTGACGGACAGGGGTGGCTACGAGCAGTACTTC,CASSLTDRGGYEQYF
TRBV9,TRBJ2-1,-,once,TGTGCCAGCAGCACCCAAGGGAGTGAGCAGTTCTTC,CASSTQGSEQFF
TRBV28,TRBJ2-7,TRBD1,-,TGTGCCAGCAGCCCGCCCAGGGACAGCGAGCAGTACTTC,CASSPPRDSEQYF
TRBV19,TRBJ1-2,-,-,TGTGCCAGTAGTATCGGCCTGAGAGGTGGCTACACCTTC,CASSIGLRGGYTF
TRBV6-1,TRBJ2-1,-,-,TGTGCCAGCAGTCAGGGTCCTTCCTACAATGAGCAGTTCTTC,CASSQGPSYNEQFF
TRBV5-1,TRBJ2-2,TRBD1,-,TGCGCCAGCAGCTTCAGGGACAGGGGGCCCACCGGGGAGCTGTTTTTT,CASSFRDRGPTGELFF
TRBV23-1,TRBJ1-5,TRBD1,once,TGCGCCAGCCCAGTCGGTGTTCGAGGGACAGACAATCAGCCCCAGCATTTT,CASPVGVRGTDNQPQHF
TRBV5-1,TRBJ2-1,TRBD2,-,TGCGCCAGCAGCTTCGCTCCATCCGGGACTAGCTCTTACAATGAGCAGTTCTTC,CASSFAPSGTSSYNEQFF
TRBV9,TRBJ1-2,TRBD1,-,TGTGCCAGCAGCGTAGAACAGGGGGCTCACTATGGCTACACCTTC,CASSVEQGAHYGYTF
TRBV12-5,TRBJ1-5,TRBD1,-,TGTGCTAGTGGTTTGGTTCTACAGGGGGCCCGGCAGCCCCAGCATTTT,CASGLVLQGARQPQHF
TRBV2,TRBJ1-2,-,few,TGTGCCAGCAGTGACCGTTCCAGAACCTATGGCTACACCTTC,CASSDRSRTYGYTF
TRBV4-1,TRBJ2-1,TRBD2,-,TGCGCCAGCAGCCCCCGGACTAGCGGGGGCCCCTTCCGAAACAATGAGCAGTTCTTC,CASSPRTSGGPFRNNEQFF
TRBV7-2,TRBJ1-2,-,-,TGTGCCAGCAGCTTAGACGGTACTAACTATGGCTACACCTTC,CASSLDGTNYGYTF
TRBV18,TRBJ2-3,TRBD2,-,TGTGCCAGCTCACCATATTCCTGGACTAGCGGGGGACCCACAGATACGCAGTATTTT,CASSPYSWTSGGPTDTQYF
TRBV21-1,TRBJ1-3,-,-,TGTGCCACCGCAGGCTCTGGAAACACCATATATTTT,CATAGSGNTIYF
TRBV7-2,TRBJ1-2,-,-,TGTGCCAGCAGCCCACAGGGTTACTATGGCTACACCTTC,CASSPQGYYGYTF
TRBV6-5,TRBJ2-6,-,few,TGTGCCAGCAGGGTTCTAAGCTCTGGGGCCAACGTCCTGACTTTC,CASRVLSSGANVLTF
TRBV5-1,TRBJ1-6,-,-,TGCGCCAGCAGCTTGGGACAGGATAATTCACCCCTCCACTTT,CASSLGQDNSPLHF
TRBV6-4,TRBJ1-2,TRBD1,-,TGTGCCAGCAGAATGGGGACAGGGGCTAACTATGGCTACACCTTC,CASRMGTGANYGYTF
TRBV9,TRBJ2-5,-,-,TGTGCCAGCAGCCCGACACCACAGGGCCCAGAGACCCAGTACTTC,CASSPTPQGPETQYF
TRBV2,TRBJ1-2,TRBD1,once,TGTGCCAGCATGTGGACAGGGTCCTATGGCTACACCTTC,CASMWTGSYGYTF
TRBV6-5,TRBJ2-7,-,-,TGTGCCAGCAGAAAACGGGACTCCCACCGCCACGAGCAGTACTTC,CASRKRDSHRHEQYF
TRBV7-6,TRBJ2-3,-,-,TGTGCCAGCAGCTTATTTTATCGGGCAGATACGCAGTATTTT,CASSLFYRADTQYF